This TCR beta chain is drawn from a study of OX40 agonist ivuxolimab in advanced cancers. Study-level background: At 0.01 to 10 mg/kg, ivuxolimab was administered intravenously to patients every 2 weeks.

Study findings and constraints: Low clonal expansion, among the lowest seen, marked partial responders at 0.1-3.0 mg/kg. At 0.1 to 3.0 mg/kg, clonal expansion of CD4+ and CD8+ blood T cells had occurred by week 6. More expanded clones were seen, on average, in CD8+ T cells than in CD4+.

The protocol was immunoSEQ multiplex PCR, while the TCRdb copy is restricted to in-frame clones and leaves out a portion. Of approximately 50,000 clones detected, 88% appear once; the ten largest clones hold around 1.1%. On this clone: Its antigen remains unknown.

Per the germline V gene, CDR1 is MNHEY and CDR2 is SVGAGI. The CDR3 runs to 14 residues. Trimming stripped 5 bases from V and 0 bases from J, with 10 bases between. V and J are TRBV6-5 and TRBJ1-2; the D gene is possibly TRBD1 (5 bases). The sequence derives from an adult with an advanced solid tumor such as melanoma, head and neck, liver or kidney cancer. The sample was CD4+ or CD8+ T cells sorted from blood, taken in a trial of the OX40 agonist ivuxolimab. This chain's CDR3 is CASSPWGSNYGYTF. CDR3 bases: TGTGCCAGCAGTCCCTGGGGGTCTAACTATGGCTACACCTTC.